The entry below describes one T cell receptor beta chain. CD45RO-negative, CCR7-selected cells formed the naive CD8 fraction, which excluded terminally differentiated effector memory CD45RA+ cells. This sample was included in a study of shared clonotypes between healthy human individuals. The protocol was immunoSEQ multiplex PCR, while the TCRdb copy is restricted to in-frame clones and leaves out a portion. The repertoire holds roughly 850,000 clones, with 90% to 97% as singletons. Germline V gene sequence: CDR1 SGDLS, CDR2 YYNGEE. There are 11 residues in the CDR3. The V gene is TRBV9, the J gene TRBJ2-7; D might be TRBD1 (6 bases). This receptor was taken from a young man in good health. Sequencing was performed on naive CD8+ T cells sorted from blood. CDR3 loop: CASGDPYEQYF. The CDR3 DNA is TGTGCTTCAGGGGATCCCTACGAGCAGTACTTC. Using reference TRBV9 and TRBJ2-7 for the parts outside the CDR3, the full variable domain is DSGVTQTPKHLITATGQRVTLRCSPRSGDLSVYWYQQSLDQGLQFLIQYYNGEERAKGNILERFSAQQFPDLHSELNLSSLELGDSALYFCASGDPYEQYFGPGTRLTVT.